The rows below give T cell receptor beta chains drawn from one sample of a study of CD8+ T cells in alopecia areata. The assay was immunoSEQ multiplex PCR, and TCRdb's table has in-frame clones only and misses some. The sample shows about 180,000 clones, about 51% of them seen only once. The specimen was CD8+ T cells sorted from blood, collected at week 52, from a patient treated with tofacitinib. The receptors were gathered from a human donor with alopecia areata. CDR3s include the opening cysteine and the closing phenylalanine or tryptophan.

j_call cdr3_length v_call cdr3_aa
TRBJ2-3 15 TRBV11-2 CASSLTWGSTDTQYF
TRBJ2-1 14 TRBV5-4 CASGRGGAYNEQFF
TRBJ2-7 14 TRBV5-1 CASSRIGRDYEQYF
TRBJ1-2 12 TRBV2 CASSQGFAGYTF
TRBJ2-5 15 TRBV4-2 CASSQVGTSGETQYF
TRBJ2-2 13 TRBV5-1 CASSQRVVGELFF
TRBJ2-5 16 TRBV7-2 CASSLRRTSPRETQYF
TRBJ1-4 17 TRBV4-3 CASSQIEGIATNEKLFF
TRBJ2-5 13 TRBV11-1 CASSLDREETQYF
TRBJ2-4 17 TRBV9 CASSASGGVLAKNIQYF
TRBJ2-7 12 TRBV13 CASSQNSHEQYF
TRBJ2-5 11 TRBV13 CASSFSGTQYF
TRBJ2-4 14 TRBV18 CASSLRDLKNIQYF
TRBJ1-1 14 TRBV7-9 CASRGGGSNTEAFF
TRBJ1-1 14 TRBV13 CASSLGPGGTEAFF
TRBJ2-1 16 TRBV13 CASSLERTSHYNEQFF
TRBJ2-7 15 TRBV7-9 CASSPAGQLLRNEYF
TRBJ2-7 16 TRBV5-1 CASSPDPSGISYEQYF
TRBJ2-1 17 TRBV4-3 CASSQDLRRGGYNEQFF
TRBJ1-1 13 TRBV19 CASRDRGGTEAFF
TRBJ2-3 17 TRBV29-1 CSVVRLVVTSGTDTQYF
TRBJ1-1 16 TRBV9 CASSVGRGELNTEAFF
TRBJ1-1 14 TRBV9 CASSGDRGGTEAFF
TRBJ2-1 13 TRBV6-5 CASSSRVYNEQFF
TRBJ2-3 17 TRBV6-1 CASSEISGGASTDTQYF
TRBJ2-3 18 TRBV15 CATSSTTQQGENTDTQYF